These 23 T cell receptor beta chains were all obtained from the same sample, sequenced in a study of shared clonotypes between healthy human individuals. Here immunoSEQ multiplex PCR was the method, and the copy in TCRdb shows in-frame clones only, minus some. Of 400,000 to 600,000 clones listed, over 75% were seen once; the top ten hold about an eighth. The sample consisted of PBMCs. Receptors originate from a woman between 40 and 55 years old in good health. Some clones in this sample may be carry-over from other donors' samples.

The rearrangement links TRBV13 to TRBJ2-7; 8 nucleotides line up with TRBD2. The V segment lost 1 base and the J segment 2 bases; nucleotides outside the gene matches: 4. Germline V gene data show CDR1 as PRHDT and CDR2 as FYEKMQ (reference sequence). The CDR3 sequence is 15 residues long. CDR3 sequence reads: CASSLVLAVTYEQYF. The CDR3 DNA reads TGTGCCAGCAGCTTAGTACTAGCGGTGACCTACGAGCAGTACTTC.

The V gene is TRBV7-9, the J gene TRBJ1-1; the D gene is possibly TRBD1 (5 bases). Germline CDR1 is SEHNR and CDR2 is FQNEAQ (reference sequence). CDR3 length equals 15 residues. V shed 1 base and J shed 0 bases, with 9 bases lying between them. Here the CDR3 reads CASSLDRIMNTEAFF. CDR3 nucleotide sequence: TGTGCCAGCAGCTTAGACAGGATAATGAACACTGAAGCTTTCTTT. Variable domain in full (rest from reference TRBV7-9 and TRBJ1-1): DTGVSQNPRHKITKRGQNVTFRCDPISEHNRLYWYRQTLGQGPEFLTYFQNEAQLEKSRLLSDRFSAERPKGSFSTLEIQRTEQGDSAMYLCASSLDRIMNTEAFFGQGTRLTVV.

There are many counts of this clone. The rearrangement uses TRBV6-4 and TRBJ2-2; 9 nucleotides match TRBD2. The CDR3 has 15 residues. After removal of 4 bases from V and 5 bases from J, the junction contained 5 bases not matched to a gene. CDR1 and CDR2 from the germline V gene are MRHNA and SNTAGT. The CDR3 DNA follows: TGTGCCAGCAGTGTAGCGGGAGAGGGAACCGGGGAGCTGTTTTTT. Residues: CASSVAGEGTGELFF.

The chain links TRBV7-2 to TRBJ1-2; D remains ambiguous. The CDR3 spans 14 residues. Trimming shortened V by 0 bases and J by 4 bases, and 9 bases separated the two germline ends. CDR1 SGHTA and CDR2 FQGNSA come from the germline V gene. CDR3 sequence (DNA): TGTGCCAGCAGCTTAGCTGGGAGTGCCTATGGCTACACCTTC. Protein product: CASSLAGSAYGYTF. Full variable domain (remainder filled in from reference TRBV7-2 and TRBJ1-2): GAGVSQSPSNKVTEKGKDVELRCDPISGHTALYWYRQSLGQGLEFLIYFQGNSAPDKSGLPSDRFSAERTGGSVSTLTIQRTQQEDSAVYLCASSLAGSAYGYTFGSGTRLTVV.

The chain recombines TRBV2 with TRBJ2-1; D gene unclear. Germline-derived CDR1 and CDR2 are SNHLY and FYNNEI. This CDR3 has 14 residues. The V end was cut by 6 bases, the J end by 5 bases, with 14 bases between. The chain's CDR3 is CASSDKEFDNEQFF. As DNA, the CDR3 is TGTGCCAGCAGCGACAAAGAGTTCGACAATGAGCAGTTCTTC.

The chain combines TRBV4-3 with TRBJ2-7; D assignment may be TRBD1 or TRBD2 (5 bases each). V was shortened by 1 base and J by 7 bases, with 11 bases between the two germline ends. Germline CDR1 LGHNA, CDR2 YSLEER. The CDR3 consists of 13 residues. The DNA for the CDR3 is TGCGCCAGCAGCCAAGTATCGTGGGGGGAGCAGTACTTC. Encoded protein: CASSQVSWGEQYF.

The rearrangement joins TRBV4-1 to TRBJ1-2, with no clear D. The CDR3 loop spans 13 amino acids. Germline V gives CDR1 MGHRA, CDR2 YSYEKL. Trimming removed 1 base from V and 7 bases from J, with 10 bases in between. The CDR3 here is CASSQVSGFGYTF. The CDR3 DNA reads TGCGCCAGCAGCCAAGTGTCGGGGTTTGGCTACACCTTC.

The chain uses TRBV6-1 and TRBJ2-5; possibly TRBD2 for D (6 bases). Trimming left V 8 bases short and J 5 bases short, with 15 bases between. Germline CDR1 is MNHNS and CDR2 is SASEGT. The CDR3 sequence is 13 residues long. The CDR3 region is CASLGGYTETQYF. The CDR3 bases are TGTGCCAGCCTTGGAGGGTATACGGAGACCCAGTACTTC.

The rearrangement uses TRBV4-3 and TRBJ2-5; 10 nucleotides agree with TRBD2. Trimming removed 0 bases from V and 1 base from J; junction bases left unmatched: 14. The CDR3 has 20 amino acids. The germline gives CDR1 LGHNA, CDR2 YSLEER. The CDR3 DNA reads as TGCGCCAGCAGCCAAGAAGTAACGCTAGCGGGAGCGCCTCTCCAAGAGACCCAGTACTTC. It yields the protein CASSQEVTLAGAPLQETQYF.

This clone was picked up many times. This rearrangement joins TRBV5-4 to TRBJ2-1; the match to TRBD2 covers 7 bases. Germline CDR1 reads SGHNT; CDR2 reads YYREEE (reference sequence). The CDR3 consists of 15 residues. With V trimmed by 0 bases and J by 4 bases, 4 bases remained unmatched. The CDR3, as DNA: TGTGCCAGCAGCTTGGCTAGCGGATTATACAATGAGCAGTTCTTC. Encoded protein: CASSLASGLYNEQFF. Looking up the rest from reference TRBV5-4 and TRBJ2-1 gives the full variable domain: ETGVTQSPTHLIKTRGQQVTLRCSSQSGHNTVSWYQQALGQGPQFIFQYYREEENGRGNFPPRFSGLQFPNYSSELNVNALELDDSALYLCASSLASGLYNEQFFGPGTRLTVL.

This chain links TRBV29-1 with TRBJ2-5; 9 nucleotides agree with TRBD1. The germline gives CDR1 SQVTM, CDR2 ANQGSEA. The length of the CDR3 is 13 residues. V lost 4 bases to trimming and J lost 7 bases; unmatched junction nucleotides: 7. The CDR3 loop reads CSVGRDRVGTQYF. The CDR3 nucleotides are TGCAGCGTTGGTCGGGACAGGGTAGGGACCCAGTACTTC.

The gene calls are TRBV5-1 and TRBJ2-3; 10 bases agree with TRBD2. With V trimmed by 4 bases and J by 5 bases, 10 bases remained unmatched. The CDR3 contains 16 residues. The germline V gene has CDR1 SGHRS and CDR2 YFSETQ. The CDR3 DNA reads as TGCGCCAGCAGCGTAAACCTAGCGGGAGATGTAGATACGCAGTATTTT. Translation gives CASSVNLAGDVDTQYF.

The chain links TRBV4-1 to TRBJ1-2, with 8 bases matching TRBD1. Germline V gene lookup returns CDR1 MGHRA and CDR2 YSYEKL. Trimming took 4 bases from V and 6 from J; bases not matched to a gene: 10. The CDR3 consists of 15 residues. CDR3 in amino acids: CASSLRAGGINGYTF. CDR3 nucleotides: TGCGCCAGCAGCCTGCGGGCAGGGGGCATCAATGGCTACACCTTC.

The chain is built from TRBV4-3 and TRBJ2-1; no firm D call. CDR1 and CDR2 (germline): LGHNA, YSLEER. This CDR3 spans 12 amino acids. Trimming removed 1 base from V and 9 bases from J, with 7 bases in between. DNA of the CDR3: TGCGCCAGCAGCCAAGCGTCGGGTGAGCAGTTCTTC. Translated: CASSQASGEQFF.

The chain has TRBV7-9 and TRBJ2-2; D might be TRBD1 or TRBD2, each matching 6 bases. From germline, CDR1 is SEHNR and CDR2 FQNEAQ (reference sequence). V lost 1 base and J lost 2, with 11 bases in between. The CDR3 is 16 amino acids. CDR3 DNA: TGTGCCAGCAGCTTAGGGGGGGCGAGTAACACCGGGGAGCTGTTTTTT. Its protein product is CASSLGGASNTGELFF.

This chain links TRBV12-5 with TRBJ2-7; a possible D gene is TRBD1 (6 bases). V was shortened by 0 bases and J by 4 bases, with 19 bases between the two germline ends. The CDR3 is made up of 17 amino acids. The germline gives CDR1 LGHNT, CDR2 FRNRAP. For the CDR3, the DNA is TGTGCTAGTGGTTTGGTCCAGGACAGCAATAAGGGATACGAGCAGTACTTC. Its protein is CASGLVQDSNKGYEQYF.

This clone was recorded once. The rearrangement joins TRBV5-1 to TRBJ2-5, with 15 bases fitting TRBD2. With 4 bases clipped from V and 5 bases from J, the junction kept 3 bases outside the gene matches. This CDR3 has 15 amino acids. CDR1 SGHRS and CDR2 YFSETQ come from the germline V gene. This CDR3 is CASSMGTSGGETQYF. The CDR3 nucleotides read TGCGCCAGCAGCATGGGGACTAGCGGGGGGGAGACCCAGTACTTC.

The chain has TRBV6-4 and TRBJ2-2; D gene unclear. Germline V gives CDR1 MRHNA, CDR2 SNTAGT. Trimming shortened V by 7 bases and J by 6 bases, and 9 bases separated the two germline ends. The CDR3 length is 12 residues. CDR3 DNA sequence: TGTGCCAGCATCCGACCCCCCGGGGAGCTGTTTTTT. It specifies CASIRPPGELFF.

This chain joins TRBV5-1 and TRBJ1-3; D may be TRBD1 (6 bases). The germline V gene encodes CDR1 SGHRS and CDR2 YFSETQ. Trimming shortened V by 0 bases and J by 0 bases, and 19 bases separated the two germline ends. This CDR3 spans 19 amino acids. The chain's CDR3 is CASSLVIGGNLYSGNTIYF. Written as DNA, the CDR3 is TGCGCCAGCAGCTTGGTGATAGGGGGGAATCTCTACTCTGGAAACACCATATATTTT.

This chain uses TRBV7-2 with TRBJ1-1; tentative D call: TRBD1 (6 bases). There are 15 residues in the CDR3. From germline, CDR1 is SGHTA and CDR2 FQGNSA. V gave up 5 bases and J gave up 0 bases, with 13 bases separating them. The CDR3 is CASSGGQGMNTEAFF. DNA of the CDR3: TGTGCCAGCAGCGGGGGGCAGGGGATGAACACTGAAGCTTTCTTT.

The chain combines TRBV13 with TRBJ2-2; the match to TRBD2 covers 9 bases. This CDR3 region has 18 residues. Germline V gene lookup returns CDR1 PRHDT and CDR2 FYEKMQ (reference sequence). The V and J ends lost 6 bases and 0 bases, in that order; junction bases with no gene match: 11. The CDR3, as DNA: TGTGCCAGCAGGGCCGCGGGTAGCGGGAGAGCGAACACCGGGGAGCTGTTTTTT. Amino acid sequence: CASRAAGSGRANTGELFF.

The rearrangement joins TRBV4-3 to TRBJ2-7, with D possibly being TRBD1 (6 bases). Germline-derived CDR1 and CDR2 are LGHNA and YSLEER. The CDR3 has 15 residues. The V gene lost 0 bases and the J gene lost 0 bases, with 9 bases spanning the gap. The CDR3 reads CASSQETGISYEQYF. DNA for the CDR3: TGCGCCAGCAGCCAAGAAACAGGGATCTCCTACGAGCAGTACTTC.

The rearrangement uses TRBV27 and TRBJ1-5; TRBD1 agrees at 7 bases. The junction had 10 bases not matched to a gene; V was cut back by 3 bases and J by 2 bases. CDR1 is MNHEY and CDR2 is SMNVEV in the germline V gene (reference sequence). This CDR3 is 17 amino acids long. CDR3 bases: TGTGCCAGCAGTTTGGGCACTATTGGGACAGGCAATCAGCCCCAGCATTTT. Translation gives CASSLGTIGTGNQPQHF.